Presented here are 15 T cell receptor beta chains from one specimen sequenced in a study of T-cell reconstitution after alpha-beta-depleted transplantation in children. Preparation of the TCRbeta library used unique molecular identifiers. TCRdb re-derived calls from the PCR reads in MiXCR, one entry per CDR3 protein. The sample yields fewer than 250,000 distinct CDR3 sequences, approximately 17% seen once. This specimen consisted of PBMCs, mostly from graft donor cells, obtained 360 days after TCRalphabeta/CD19-depleted stem cell transplant. These receptors all stem from a male patient between 2 and 10 years old who had a stem cell transplant for acute lymphoblastic leukemia, so the T cells may come from the graft donor.

The V call is TRBV6-5, the J call TRBJ2-7; 15 positions match TRBD2. The germline gives CDR1 MNHEY, CDR2 SVGAGI. The CDR3 runs 19 residues. The V segment lost 0 bases and the J segment 0 bases; nucleotides outside the gene matches: 6. The CDR3 spells CASSYSGGTSGGTSYEQYF. In nucleotides, the CDR3 is TGTGCCAGCAGTTACTCGGGCGGGACTAGCGGGGGGACCTCCTACGAGCAGTACTTC.

This clonotype was observed a handful of times. The rearrangement uses TRBV9 and TRBJ2-7; TRBD2 is a possible D gene (5 bases). The CDR3 runs to 13 residues. CDR1 is SGDLS and CDR2 is YYNGEE in the germline V gene. The ends were cut back, 4 bases at V and 3 bases at J, with 11 bases in the middle. CDR3 loop: CASSPPAGYEQYF. CDR3 coding DNA: TGTGCCAGCAGCCCACCCGCGGGCTACGAGCAGTACTTC.

The CDR3 spells CSARTSGRTEQYF. The CDR3 DNA sequence: TGCAGCGCCCGGACTAGCGGGAGAACCGAGCAGTACTTC. The chain joins TRBV29-1 to TRBJ2-7, with 13 bases matching TRBD2. J was trimmed by 6 bases and V by 7 bases; bases with no gene match: 6. The CDR3 sequence is 13 residues long. Germline loops: CDR1 SQVTM, CDR2 ANQGSEA.

The genes are TRBV5-1 and TRBJ1-2, with D unclear. The germline gives CDR1 SGHRS, CDR2 YFSETQ. V was pared by 0 bases and J by 7 bases, with 10 bases between. The CDR3 length is 13 residues. For the CDR3, the DNA is TGCGCCAGCAGCTTGGCCGAGGGCGGTGGCTACACCTTC. This sequence encodes CASSLAEGGGYTF.

The chain recombines TRBV6-1 with TRBJ2-3; D may be TRBD1 (6 bases). Trimming left V 5 bases short and J 0 bases short, with 9 bases between. The length of the CDR3 is 14 residues. Germline CDR1 is MNHNS and CDR2 is SASEGT. CDR3 in DNA: TGTGCCAGCAGTAAGGGGGATAGCACAGATACGCAGTATTTT. Protein sequence: CASSKGDSTDTQYF.

This clonotype was seen many times. The gene calls are TRBV6-5 and TRBJ2-6; D gene unclear. Looked up from germline, CDR1 is MNHEY and CDR2 is SVGAGI. Between the trimmed V and J ends, which lost 0 bases and 0 bases, there was a span of 15 bases. This CDR3 spans 19 amino acids. CDR3 protein: CASSYSFSSVGSGANVLTF. CDR3 DNA sequence: TGTGCCAGCAGTTACTCGTTCTCCTCGGTGGGCTCTGGGGCCAACGTCCTGACTTTC.

V and J are TRBV5-5 and TRBJ1-1; D may be TRBD1 (6 bases). The CDR3 has 15 amino acids. Germline V lookup: CDR1 SGHKS, CDR2 YYEKEE (reference sequence). The V gene lost 4 bases and the J gene lost 1 base, with 14 bases spanning the gap. CDR3 nucleotide sequence: TGTGCCAGCAGCCGAACATCGACAGGGAACACTGAAGCTTTCTTT. Its protein is CASSRTSTGNTEAFF.

V and J are TRBV5-1 and TRBJ2-5; D is unresolved. The germline V gene encodes CDR1 SGHRS and CDR2 YFSETQ. The CDR3 is 13 residues long. V was clipped by 4 bases and J by 3 bases, with 10 bases between them. The CDR3 nucleotides read TGCGCCAGCAGCGCCGGATCGGAAGAGACCCAGTACTTC. As protein: CASSAGSEETQYF.

The chain combines TRBV6-5 with TRBJ2-3, with a possible D match to TRBD1 (5 bases). From germline, CDR1 is MNHEY and CDR2 SVGAGI. CDR3 length equals 16 residues. V lost 4 bases to trimming and J lost 4 bases, with 18 bases between them. The CDR3 coding sequence is TGTGCCAGCAGTTCCCTGGCAAGAGACAGCCCAGATACGCAGTATTTT. Its protein is CASSSLARDSPDTQYF.

This clonotype was seen at least ten times. The CDR3 DNA reads as TGTGCCATCAGTGAAGTGGATGGCTACACCTTC. Translating it yields CAISEVDGYTF. The J gene is TRBJ1-2, the V gene TRBV10-3; D is unclear. The CDR3 extends over 11 amino acids. CDR1 and CDR2 from the germline V gene are ENHRY and SYGVKD. The V and J ends lost 3 bases and 6 bases respectively, with 5 bases between them.

In its sample, this clonotype was seen a few times. This chain connects TRBV9 to TRBJ2-3; the match to TRBD1 covers 8 bases. The V gene's germline CDR1 is SGDLS and CDR2 YYNGEE. CDR3 length: 16 residues. J gave up 1 base and V 3 bases, and 7 bases lay outside the gene matches. The CDR3, as DNA: TGTGCCAGCAGCGCCTCCTCGGGACAGGGCACAGATACGCAGTATTTT. Encoded protein: CASSASSGQGTDTQYF.

There are a few counts of this clonotype. The chain uses TRBV5-1 and TRBJ2-3, with D unresolved. The germline V gene has CDR1 SGHRS and CDR2 YFSETQ. CDR3 length equals 13 residues. V shed 6 bases and J shed 3 bases, with 11 bases lying between them. In nucleotides, the CDR3 is TGCGCCAGCAAGAAAAGGGAAACAGATACGCAGTATTTT. This translates into CASKKRETDTQYF.

There are a few counts of this clonotype. The chain carries TRBV12-3 or TRBV12-4 and TRBJ1-5; D call uncertain. Trimming shortened V by 5 bases and J by 4 bases, and 12 bases separated the two germline ends. The CDR3 has 14 amino acids. CDR3 in amino acids: CASSLQDGNQPQHF. For the CDR3, the DNA is TGTGCCAGCAGTCTTCAGGACGGAAATCAGCCCCAGCATTTT.

There are a few counts of this clonotype. V gene TRBV10-3 combines with J gene TRBJ1-1; 7 nucleotides line up with TRBD1. Per the germline V gene, CDR1 is ENHRY and CDR2 is SYGVKD. Germline trimming cut 10 bases from V and 0 bases from J; bases unmatched to any gene: 11. The CDR3 sequence is 15 residues long. CDR3 in DNA: TGTGCCACCCGACAGGCAGGGGGGATGAACACTGAAGCTTTCTTT. It is translated as CATRQAGGMNTEAFF.

This clonotype was observed a few times. V is TRBV12-3 or TRBV12-4 and J is TRBJ2-2; possible D gene TRBD2, 6 bases. This CDR3 comprises 15 residues. Between the trimmed V and J ends, which lost 4 bases and 6 bases, there was a span of 15 bases. The CDR3, as DNA: TGTGCCAGCAGTTCAGGGAGGAATGATCCCGGGGAGCTGTTTTTT. Translating gives CASSSGRNDPGELFF.